The 30 T cell receptor beta chains in this list originate from one sample, sequenced in a study of early T cells in non-severe SARS-CoV-2 infection. Each CDR3 protein is one row after TCRdb ran MiXCR on the 5' RACE reads. The sample has roughly 80,000 distinct CDR3 sequences; about a sixth are singletons. The sequencing input was whole blood. Receptors originate from an adult who was a healthcare worker with PCR-confirmed SARS-CoV-2 infection or an uninfected control (not recorded which).

This clonotype was seen more than once but under ten times. This rearrangement joins TRBV5-4 to TRBJ2-1; D gene uncertain. The CDR3 is made up of 12 amino acids. Per germline, CDR1 SGHNT and CDR2 YYREEE (reference sequence). Trimming removed 4 bases from V and 7 bases from J, with 9 bases in between. The CDR3 reads CASSVRRNEQFF. The CDR3 nucleotides read TGTGCCAGCAGCGTCCGGAGAAATGAGCAGTTCTTC.

This rearrangement joins TRBV6-2 or TRBV6-3 to TRBJ1-5; D ambiguous. The CDR3 has 13 residues. Trimming left V 2 bases short and J 1 base short, with 3 bases between. CDR1 and CDR2 from the germline V gene are MNHEY and SVGEGT. CDR3 sequence reads: CASSYGSNQPQHF. CDR3 sequence (DNA): TGTGCCAGCAGTTACGGGAGCAATCAGCCCCAGCATTTT.

This sequence joins TRBV29-1 and TRBJ1-3, with D unresolved. The ends were cut back, 6 bases at V and 9 bases at J, with 15 bases in the middle. The germline V gene has CDR1 SQVTM and CDR2 ANQGSEA. This CDR3 is 12 amino acids long. The CDR3 region has the DNA TGCAGCGTCGTTGGACCGCGCGGCACCATATATTTT. Amino acid sequence: CSVVGPRGTIYF.

This clonotype has just a few counts. The chain is built from TRBV5-4 and TRBJ1-1, with D possibly being TRBD1 (5 bases). V shed 1 base and J shed 7 bases, with 8 bases lying between them. The germline gives CDR1 SGHNT, CDR2 YYREEE (reference sequence). The CDR3 has 12 residues. The DNA of the CDR3 is TGTGCCAGCAGCTTGAGGGGAATTGAAGCTTTCTTT. It is translated as CASSLRGIEAFF.

The V call is TRBV20-1, the J call TRBJ1-2; D is perhaps TRBD1 (6 bases). Germline loops: CDR1 DFQATT, CDR2 SNEGSKA (reference sequence). The CDR3 totals 17 residues. Trimming took off 3 bases at V and 7 bases at J, with 27 bases between the two ends. CDR3 region: CSASPGHSRRNSGGYTF. For the CDR3, the DNA is TGCAGTGCTAGCCCGGGACACTCGAGGAGAAATTCGGGTGGCTACACCTTC.

The V gene is TRBV11-1, the J gene TRBJ2-1, with 9 bases lining up with TRBD2. This CDR3 contains 14 residues. J gave up 5 bases and V 4 bases, and 3 bases lay outside the gene matches. CDR1 and CDR2 from the germline V gene are SGHAT and FQDESV (reference sequence). CDR3 sequence (DNA): TGTGCCAGCAGCTCAGCGGGGGGTAACAATGAGCAGTTCTTC. Translating gives CASSSAGGNNEQFF.

The chain has TRBV2 and TRBJ2-3; no clear D. The CDR3 runs 15 residues. The germline V gene has CDR1 SNHLY and CDR2 FYNNEI. V was trimmed by 7 bases and J by 4 bases, leaving 18 bases between them. CDR3 DNA: TGTGCCAGCAACGGAGAATTGACGGGCCCAGATACGCAGTATTTT. It is translated as CASNGELTGPDTQYF.

The chain combines TRBV5-1 with TRBJ2-1, with a tentative D call TRBD2 (5 bases). Germline V lookup: CDR1 SGHRS, CDR2 YFSETQ. This CDR3 contains 13 residues. V gave up 6 bases and J gave up 6 bases, with 13 bases separating them. The CDR3: CASTGTPGNEQFF. Written as DNA, the CDR3 is TGCGCCAGCACGGGAACCCCGGGCAATGAGCAGTTCTTC.

CDR3 residues: CASSAGTGGNQPQHF. The CDR3 DNA follows: TGTGCCAGCAGCGCCGGGACAGGGGGCAATCAGCCCCAGCATTTT. The chain links TRBV12-3 or TRBV12-4 to TRBJ1-5; 10 bases agree with TRBD1. The CDR3 length is 15 residues. V was pared by 6 bases and J by 2 bases, with 4 bases of the junction left unmatched.

The chain uses TRBV5-5 and TRBJ1-2, with 8 nucleotides matching TRBD1. Losses at the gene ends were 4 bases for V and 6 bases for J; bases not matched to a gene: 5. Germline-derived CDR1 and CDR2 are SGHKS and YYEKEE (reference sequence). This CDR3 has 13 residues. CDR3 nucleotides: TGTGCCAGCAGCCTGGACAGGGTTGATGGCTACACCTTC. This sequence encodes CASSLDRVDGYTF.

This clonotype was counted between two and nine times. This rearrangement joins TRBV12-3 or TRBV12-4 to TRBJ2-7, with TRBD2 matching 10 bases. J was trimmed by 4 bases and V by 5 bases; bases with no gene match: 5. This CDR3 is 14 amino acids long. CDR3 in DNA: TGTGCCAGCAGTCCAGGACTAGCGGTTTACGAGCAGTACTTC. It specifies CASSPGLAVYEQYF.

The chain carries TRBV20-1 and TRBJ2-7; 9 nucleotides align to TRBD2. This CDR3 has 16 residues. The V and J ends lost 0 bases and 0 bases, in that order; junction bases with no gene match: 6. The germline V gene encodes CDR1 DFQATT and CDR2 SNEGSKA (reference sequence). CDR3 region: CSARDSGGPSSYEQYF. CDR3 in DNA: TGCAGTGCTAGAGATAGCGGGGGTCCCAGCTCCTACGAGCAGTACTTC.

The J gene is TRBJ2-1, the V gene TRBV5-1, with 12 bases identical to TRBD2. Germline CDR1 reads SGHRS; CDR2 reads YFSETQ. Trimming at V came to 3 bases and at J to 6 bases, leaving 16 bases not matched to a gene. This CDR3 region has 19 residues. The CDR3 DNA sequence: TGCGCCAGCAGCTCCCCCCTACTTACGACTAGCGGGAGTAGCAATGAGCAGTTCTTC. This encodes CASSSPLLTTSGSSNEQFF.

This clonotype has more than one count but fewer than ten. This chain uses TRBV29-1 with TRBJ1-1; TRBD1 matches 7 bases. There are 12 residues in the CDR3. Germline CDR1 reads SQVTM; CDR2 reads ANQGSEA. V gave up 7 bases and J gave up 2 bases; unmatched junction bases: 4. This CDR3 reads CSGYRGNTEAFF. The CDR3 nucleotides are TGCAGCGGATACAGGGGAAACACTGAAGCTTTCTTT.

This rearrangement joins TRBV7-9 to TRBJ2-1; TRBD2 matches 7 bases. J lost 5 bases, V lost 11 bases, and 6 bases had no gene match. The CDR3 loop spans 12 amino acids. Germline V CDR1 and CDR2: SEHNR, FQNEAQ (reference sequence). Here the CDR3 reads CAGSGLNNEQFF. The CDR3 bases are TGTGCCGGTAGCGGGCTGAACAATGAGCAGTTCTTC.

This clonotype was seen at least ten times. J is TRBJ2-3 and V is TRBV11-2; D might be TRBD2 (5 bases). V was pared by 3 bases and J by 4 bases, with 11 bases between. The CDR3 is 14 residues long. Germline CDR1 reads SGHAT; CDR2 reads FQNNGV. The CDR3 sequence: CASSLRGSSDTQYF. The CDR3 nucleotides are TGTGCCAGCAGCTTGCGAGGGAGTTCAGATACGCAGTATTTT.

In its sample, this clonotype was seen a few times. This chain links TRBV7-9 with TRBJ2-3; D might be TRBD1 or TRBD2, each matching 6 bases. Deletions cut 1 base from V and 3 bases from J, with 8 bases between. The CDR3 is 14 residues long. In germline, CDR1 is SEHNR, CDR2 FQNEAQ (reference sequence). The CDR3 DNA reads TGTGCCAGCAGCTTAGGGGGGGCTACAGATACGCAGTATTTT. This sequence encodes CASSLGGATDTQYF.

The chain combines TRBV5-1 with TRBJ2-1; the D is unclear. Germline V gene lookup returns CDR1 SGHRS and CDR2 YFSETQ. The V end was cut by 2 bases, the J end by 2 bases, with 11 bases between. This CDR3 contains 15 residues. DNA of the CDR3: TGCGCCAGCAGCTTAGTCCCTGGGGCCTACAATGAGCAGTTCTTC. Protein: CASSLVPGAYNEQFF.

The chain recombines TRBV7-2 with TRBJ2-1; D is undetermined. The CDR3 has 13 amino acids. V was cut by 5 bases and J by 4 bases, with 9 bases left in between. CDR1 and CDR2 (germline): SGHTA, FQGNSA. CDR3 DNA: TGTGCCAGCAGCCCCAACTCGTACAATGAGCAGTTCTTC. As protein: CASSPNSYNEQFF.

V gene TRBV10-3 combines with J gene TRBJ2-7; 7 nucleotides line up with TRBD2. Trimming removed 11 bases from V and 2 bases from J; junction bases left unmatched: 6. Looked up from germline, CDR1 is ENHRY and CDR2 is SYGVKD. The CDR3 has 12 amino acids. CDR3 in amino acids: CAVSGLAYEQYF. The CDR3 nucleotides are TGTGCCGTTAGCGGGCTAGCCTACGAGCAGTACTTC.

The chain combines TRBV28 with TRBJ2-1; 8 bases align to TRBD1. J was trimmed by 7 bases and V by 2 bases; bases with no gene match: 7. The CDR3 spans 15 residues. Germline CDR1 and CDR2: MDHEN and SYDVKM. CDR3 protein: CASSLQDRDRNEQFF. CDR3 DNA: TGTGCCAGCAGTTTACAGGACAGGGATCGGAATGAGCAGTTCTTC.

This clonotype has a handful of counts. The chain joins TRBV7-9 to TRBJ2-7; possibly TRBD2 for D (6 bases). CDR1 is SEHNR, CDR2 FQNEAQ, per germline (reference sequence). The CDR3 is 14 residues long. Trimming shortened V by 5 bases and J by 3 bases, and 14 bases separated the two germline ends. The CDR3 DNA reads TGTGCCAGCAGCCGCGCAGGAGGGCACTACGAGCAGTACTTC. Encoded protein: CASSRAGGHYEQYF.

The CDR3 is CASSGGQPQRETQYF. For the CDR3, the DNA is TGTGCCAGCAGTGGCGGACAGCCTCAAAGAGAGACCCAGTACTTC. The chain links TRBV2 to TRBJ2-5; tentative D call: TRBD1 (6 bases). Germline CDR1 is SNHLY and CDR2 is FYNNEI. Between the trimmed V and J ends, which lost 4 bases and 4 bases, there was a span of 16 bases. The CDR3 is made up of 15 amino acids.

This clonotype occurred many times. The chain couples TRBV12-3 or TRBV12-4 to TRBJ2-1; 9 nucleotides match TRBD1. The CDR3 length is 14 residues. J lost 9 bases, V lost 4 bases, and 7 bases had no gene match. The CDR3, as DNA: TGTGCCAGCAGTTCCTCGGGACAGGGTGGTGAGCAGTTCTTC. It specifies CASSSSGQGGEQFF.

The chain is built from TRBV2 and TRBJ2-5; 9 bases line up with TRBD2. CDR3 length: 14 residues. Germline loops: CDR1 SNHLY, CDR2 FYNNEI. Trimming cost V 6 bases and J 2 bases; bases outside gene matches: 4. The CDR3: CASRGGLAQETQYF. CDR3 DNA: TGTGCCAGCAGAGGGGGACTAGCACAAGAGACCCAGTACTTC. The full variable domain, its missing parts supplied by reference TRBV2 and TRBJ2-5, is EPEVTQTPSHQVTQMGQEVILRCVPISNHLYFYWYRQILGQKVEFLVSFYNNEISEKSEIFDDQFSVERPDGSNFTLKIRSTKLEDSAMYFCASRGGLAQETQYFGPGTRLLVL.

The chain uses TRBV6-6 and TRBJ1-5; unclear D gene. Trimming cost V 8 bases and J 7 bases, with 12 bases left between them. CDR1 and CDR2 from the germline V gene are MNHNY and SVGAGI (reference sequence). This CDR3 is built from 12 residues. This CDR3 is CASLKAGQPQHF. The CDR3 coding sequence is TGTGCCAGCCTTAAGGCGGGACAGCCCCAGCATTTT.

This chain uses TRBV7-3 with TRBJ2-1; a possible D gene is TRBD2 (6 bases). The V and J ends lost 1 base and 0 bases respectively, with 7 bases between them. Germline lookup yields CDR1 SGHTA and CDR2 FQGTGA. This CDR3 has 15 amino acids. The CDR3 coding sequence is TGTGCCAGCAGCTTAATGGGGGGCTCCTACAATGAGCAGTTCTTC. This codes for CASSLMGGSYNEQFF.

This clonotype appeared a few times. The chain has TRBV7-3 and TRBJ2-3; no clear D gene. The length of the CDR3 is 14 residues. Between the trimmed V and J ends, which lost 5 bases and 1 base, there was a span of 10 bases. The germline CDR1 and CDR2 sequences are SGHTA and FQGTGA. The CDR3 sequence: CASSRLPRTDTQYF. Here the CDR3 DNA reads TGTGCCAGCAGCCGACTCCCCCGCACAGATACGCAGTATTTT. Full variable domain (remainder filled in from reference TRBV7-3 and TRBJ2-3): GAGVSQTPSNKVTEKGKYVELRCDPISGHTALYWYRQSLGQGPEFLIYFQGTGAADDSGLPNDRFFAVRPEGSVSTLKIQRTERGDSAVYLCASSRLPRTDTQYFGPGTRLTVL.

This rearrangement joins TRBV5-5 to TRBJ2-1; a weak D match, TRBD2 (5 bases). This CDR3 spans 15 amino acids. The V gene lost 0 bases and the J gene lost 4 bases, with 11 bases spanning the gap. Germline CDR1 is SGHKS and CDR2 is YYEKEE (reference sequence). In DNA form, the CDR3 reads TGTGCCAGCAGCTTGGCTGCTTCGGGGTACAATGAGCAGTTCTTC. Amino acid sequence: CASSLAASGYNEQFF.

The chain carries TRBV12-3 or TRBV12-4 and TRBJ1-3; D is unclear. This CDR3 has 13 residues. The V end lost 4 bases, the J end lost 2 bases, and 6 bases lay between the germline ends. The CDR3 nucleotides read TGTGCCAGCAGTTCCGAACCTGGAAACACCATATATTTT. Encoded protein: CASSSEPGNTIYF.